The sequence of this T cell receptor (beta chain) was determined in a study of CD8 T cells in ankylosing spondylitis. V dropped 1 base and J dropped 2; count of bases not matched to a gene: 4. This CDR3 has 14 residues. In germline, CDR1 is DFQATT, CDR2 SNEGSKA (reference sequence). In this sample, this clonotype turned up a few times. Library preparation for TCR beta used quantitative 5'-RACE with molecular barcodes. One entry per CDR3 protein, called by TCRdb with MiXCR from the 5' RACE reads. The sample lists under 400,000 distinct CDR3 sequences, more than 9% occurring once. The sequencing sample was made of blood, either unsorted or a sorted T cell fraction (not recorded which). The TCR was taken from a female donor with ankylosing spondylitis or in good health (not recorded which). V is TRBV20-1 and J is TRBJ2-7, with 8 positions matching TRBD2. This CDR3 is CSARGGGGPYEQYF. CDR3 coding DNA: TGCAGTGCTAGAGGAGGCGGGGGGCCCTACGAGCAGTACTTC.